This TCR beta chain stems from a study of T-cell memory formation after mild COVID-19. TCRdb ran MiXCR on the 5' RACE reads and lists one entry per CDR3 protein. The repertoire consists of tens of thousands of distinct CDR3 sequences, with 7.3% occurring once and the leading ten covering approximately 1.5%. Points from the study as a whole: Clones that contracted from day 15 to 85 had balanced CD4/CD8; later expanders were CD4+ biased.

This clonotype was detected a few times. Its antigen is currently unknown. This clonotype originated in a man aged 18-30 years who had mild COVID-19 (a few samples of this study predate the infection). Cell type and time point are not known. Sequenced input: PBMCs or a T cell subset sorted from them (not recorded which).

CDR3 loop: CAISRGYGELFF. Written as DNA, the CDR3 is TGTGCCATCAGCAGGGGGTACGGGGAGCTGTTTTTT. V gene TRBV10-3 combines with J gene TRBJ2-2, with 7 bases lining up with TRBD1. This CDR3 spans 12 amino acids. Unmatched junction bases numbered 2, after V lost 6 bases and J lost 7 bases. Germline V gives CDR1 ENHRY, CDR2 SYGVKD.